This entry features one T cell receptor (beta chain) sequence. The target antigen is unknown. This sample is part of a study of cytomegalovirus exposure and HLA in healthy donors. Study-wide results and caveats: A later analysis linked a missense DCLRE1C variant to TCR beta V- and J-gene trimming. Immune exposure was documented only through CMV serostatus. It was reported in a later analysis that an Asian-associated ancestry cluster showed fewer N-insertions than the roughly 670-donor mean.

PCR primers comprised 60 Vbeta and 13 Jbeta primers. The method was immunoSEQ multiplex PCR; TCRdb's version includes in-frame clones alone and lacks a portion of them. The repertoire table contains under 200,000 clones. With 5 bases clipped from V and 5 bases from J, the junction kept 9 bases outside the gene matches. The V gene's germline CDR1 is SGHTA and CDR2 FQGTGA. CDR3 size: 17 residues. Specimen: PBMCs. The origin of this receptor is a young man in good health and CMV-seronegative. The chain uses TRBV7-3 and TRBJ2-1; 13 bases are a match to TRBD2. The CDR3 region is CASSLALGLAGDNEQFF. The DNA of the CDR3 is TGTGCCAGCAGCCTTGCCCTAGGACTAGCGGGAGACAATGAGCAGTTCTTC.